The present T cell receptor (beta chain) was sequenced within a study of blood T cell repertoires in COVID-19. This CDR3 region has 13 residues. With 5 bases removed from V and 4 bases from J, the gap between germline ends came to 9 bases. Measured with immunoSEQ multiplex PCR; TCRdb has only the in-frame clones, and not every one. The sample has 140,000 or so clones; approximately 82% are singletons. The sequencing input was peripheral blood. This TCR was sampled from a man in his sixties with active or convalescent COVID-19. This chain links TRBV12-3 or TRBV12-4 with TRBJ1-5, with unresolved D. DNA of the CDR3: TGTGCCAGCAGTCTCCACAGAAATCAGCCCCAGCATTTT. This encodes CASSLHRNQPQHF.